This T cell receptor (beta chain) is from a study of CD8+CD57+ T cells in acquired aplastic anemia. Study-wide background: Mean DNA quantity obtained from sorted CD4+ and CD8+ cells was about 3 ug.

As to this clonotype: Its antigen remains unknown.

The use of genomic DNA as template underpinned the TCR beta VDJ and CDR3 profiling. TCRdb analysed the reads with MiXCR anew, one entry per CDR3 protein. This table has about 190,000 distinct CDR3 sequences, 64% appearing once. Study observations and caveats: Both patients and controls carried the same twenty-nine CD8+ CDR3 sequences. No significant difference in CD8+ Simpson's diversity was found between patients and controls.

This CDR3 region has 15 residues. The germline V and J ends were trimmed by 6 bases and 0 bases, with 14 bases remaining between them. Germline V gene lookup returns CDR1 MGHDK and CDR2 SYGVNS. This receptor was identified in a human donor with severe aplastic anemia or a healthy control (not recorded which). The sample consisted of sorted CD4+, CD8+, or CD8+CD57+ T cells (not recorded which) from PBMCs. The rearrangement joins TRBV25-1 to TRBJ1-1; D not resolved. CDR3 sequence: CASRPQRELNTEAFF. The CDR3 DNA is TGTGCCAGCAGGCCGCAGAGGGAGCTGAACACTGAAGCTTTCTTT.